This T cell receptor beta chain derives from a study of blood T cell repertoires in COVID-19. Per the original methods: Amplification of reference gene primers was used by the study to estimate nucleated cell counts. The repertoire was sequenced with immunoSEQ multiplex PCR; TCRdb's copy has only in-frame clones and lacks some. V and J calls and clone size are those listed in that table; D and trimming were worked out from the DNA. Found here are about 330,000 clones, 87% of them singletons; the top ten hold about 5%. Residents of about two dozen US areas, aged 18 to 89 years, made up the participants. Participants had their cohort set by participant-reported clinical history. Cohort 3 recovery required two negative PCRs, clearance, or symptom resolution. The CDR3 has 14 amino acids. The V gene's germline CDR1 is MNHEY and CDR2 SVGEGT. Trimming pared 5 bases from V and 3 bases from J, leaving 11 bases between.

The sequenced material came from PBMCs or T cells enriched from blood (not recorded which). The origin of this receptor is a young woman who had recovered from COVID-19. The V gene is TRBV6-2 or TRBV6-3, the J gene TRBJ1-5, with D possibly being TRBD1 (6 bases). The CDR3 sequence: CASSGGQNNQPQHF. CDR3 DNA: TGTGCCAGCAGTGGCGGACAGAACAATCAGCCCCAGCATTTT.